Below are 19 T cell receptor beta chains sequenced from a single sample in a study of T-cell memory formation after mild COVID-19. Each CDR3 protein gets one entry after TCRdb re-called the 5' RACE reads with MiXCR. This table holds 300,000 to 350,000 distinct CDR3 sequences, roughly an eighth found once. What was sequenced was PBMCs or a T cell subset sorted from them (not recorded which). Receptors originate from a man between 18 and 35 years old who had mild COVID-19 (a few samples of this study predate the infection). Cell type and time point are not known.

In this sample, this clonotype turned up many times. V and J are TRBV9 and TRBJ1-1, with 10 nucleotides matching TRBD1. The CDR3 consists of 17 residues. J was trimmed by 1 base and V by 0 bases; bases with no gene match: 6. Germline-derived CDR1 and CDR2 are SGDLS and YYNGEE. CDR3 bases: TGTGCCAGCAGCGTAGAGGGCGACAGGGGGCCGAACACTGAAGCTTTCTTT. Protein sequence: CASSVEGDRGPNTEAFF.

This clonotype was seen many times. The chain joins TRBV5-1 to TRBJ2-3, with a possible D match to TRBD1 (5 bases). CDR1 and CDR2 from the germline V gene are SGHRS and YFSETQ. The CDR3 is 15 residues long. Trimming removed 0 bases at V and 2 bases at J, with 10 bases between. CDR3 amino acids: CASSLGQLNTDTQYF. In nucleotides, the CDR3 is TGCGCCAGCAGCTTGGGACAGCTCAACACAGATACGCAGTATTTT.

This clonotype has only a few counts. V gene TRBV27 combines with J gene TRBJ1-1; the D is unclear. Germline V gene data show CDR1 as MNHEY and CDR2 as SMNVEV (reference sequence). This CDR3 comprises 17 residues. Between the trimmed V and J ends, which lost 5 bases and 5 bases, there was a span of 24 bases. The CDR3 DNA follows: TGTGCCAGCAGTCGCTACCCCCCAAGCAGTATGCCGACTGAAGCTTTCTTT. Protein product: CASSRYPPSSMPTEAFF.

This clonotype has only a few counts. The CDR3 DNA follows: TGTGCCAGCAGCCCGGGGCCATCCTACGAGCAGTACGTC. It encodes CASSPGPSYEQYV. The V gene is TRBV6-5, the J gene TRBJ2-7; D possibly uses TRBD1 or TRBD2 (5 bases each). Germline CDR1 reads MNHEY; CDR2 reads SVGAGI. CDR3 length: 13 amino acids. Trimming stripped 6 bases from V and 1 base from J, with 10 bases between.

This clonotype was counted ten times or more. V usage is TRBV28 and J usage is TRBJ2-1, with D perhaps assigned TRBD1 or TRBD2 (5 bases each). V was trimmed by 3 bases and J by 8 bases, leaving 14 bases between them. Germline CDR1 and CDR2: MDHEN and SYDVKM. The CDR3 extends over 14 amino acids. The CDR3 sequence: CASSFAGDGDEQFF. In DNA form, the CDR3 reads TGTGCCAGCAGTTTTGCTGGGGACGGGGATGAGCAGTTCTTC. The entire variable domain, with the rest obtained from reference TRBV28 and TRBJ2-1, is as follows: DVKVTQSSRYLVKRTGEKVFLECVQDMDHENMFWYRQDPGLGLRLIYFSYDVKMKEKGDIPEGYSVSREKKERFSLILESASTNQTSMYLCASSFAGDGDEQFFGPGTRLTVL.

This clonotype was seen only a few times. The CDR3 sequence is CASSQDLQRGAFF. In DNA form, the CDR3 reads TGCGCCAGCAGCCAAGATTTGCAGCGGGGAGCTTTCTTT. The chain links TRBV4-1 to TRBJ1-1, with no clear D. With 0 bases removed from V and 10 bases from J, the gap between germline ends came to 12 bases. Looked up from germline, CDR1 is MGHRA and CDR2 is YSYEKL. This CDR3 region has 13 residues.

This clonotype has ten or more counts. The chain joins TRBV3-1 to TRBJ2-3; no reliable D call. The V end was cut by 0 bases, the J end by 0 bases, with 7 bases between. CDR1 and CDR2 (germline): LGHDT, YNNKEL (reference sequence). The CDR3 runs to 15 residues. CDR3 amino acids: CASSQESASTDTQYF. CDR3 bases: TGTGCCAGCAGCCAAGAGTCGGCTAGCACAGATACGCAGTATTTT.

This clonotype was picked up a small number of times. V is TRBV7-2 and J is TRBJ1-5; 7 bases are a match to TRBD1. The CDR3 runs to 14 residues. Germline loops: CDR1 SGHTA, CDR2 FQGNSA. The junction had 9 bases not matched to a gene; V was cut back by 6 bases and J by 7 bases. The CDR3, as DNA: TGTGCCAGCAGGTTAACAGGGGCCGGGCAGCCCCAGCATTTT. Translating gives CASRLTGAGQPQHF.

This clonotype turned up a few times. The chain recombines TRBV4-1 with TRBJ2-2, with D tentatively TRBD1 (6 bases). CDR1 MGHRA and CDR2 YSYEKL come from the germline V gene. The CDR3 is 16 residues long. V lost 5 bases, J lost 5 bases, and 18 bases lay in between. CDR3 region: CASSSLRGRGTGELFF. In DNA form, the CDR3 reads TGCGCCAGCAGCTCGCTCAGGGGACGCGGAACCGGGGAGCTGTTTTTT.

This chain joins TRBV24-1 and TRBJ2-3, with TRBD2 matching over 9 bases. Losses at the gene ends were 9 bases for V and 6 bases for J; bases not matched to a gene: 12. This CDR3 spans 15 amino acids. CDR1 and CDR2 from the germline V gene are KGHDR and SFDVKD. The CDR3 here is CATGAGGPPHDTQYF. CDR3 coding DNA: TGTGCCACCGGAGCGGGGGGCCCTCCACACGATACGCAGTATTTT.

The genes are TRBV24-1 and TRBJ2-2; no clear D gene. The CDR3 consists of 13 residues. In germline, CDR1 is KGHDR, CDR2 SFDVKD. With 1 base removed from V and 7 bases from J, the gap between germline ends came to 6 bases. In DNA form, the CDR3 reads TGTGCCACCAGTGATTTCCCGTTCGGGGAGCTGTTTTTT. This codes for CATSDFPFGELFF.

This clonotype was picked up many times. V usage is TRBV5-1 and J usage is TRBJ2-7; 8 nucleotides match TRBD2. The CDR3 runs 14 residues. V was clipped by 0 bases and J by 6 bases; unmatched bases: 5. Looked up from germline, CDR1 is SGHRS and CDR2 is YFSETQ. The CDR3 spells CASSLEPGGGEQYV. Written as DNA, the CDR3 is TGCGCCAGCAGCTTGGAGCCCGGGGGGGGCGAGCAGTACGTC.

This chain connects TRBV4-1 to TRBJ2-5; TRBD2 matches at 8 bases. Germline CDR1 is MGHRA and CDR2 is YSYEKL. The CDR3 runs to 14 residues. Germline trimming cut 4 bases from V and 5 bases from J; bases unmatched to any gene: 6. CDR3 in amino acids: CASSPGLARETQYF. DNA of the CDR3: TGCGCCAGCAGCCCCGGACTAGCTAGGGAGACCCAGTACTTC.

The chain employs TRBV20-1 and TRBJ1-5; D unresolved. Per the germline V gene, CDR1 is DFQATT and CDR2 is SNEGSKA (reference sequence). V lost 3 bases and J lost 0, with 12 bases in between. The CDR3 has 15 residues. The CDR3 DNA reads as TGCAGTGCTAGGGGCACCTCGGATAGCAATCAGCCCCAGCATTTT. This gives the protein CSARGTSDSNQPQHF.

The J gene is TRBJ1-6, the V gene TRBV7-2; no clear D gene. The CDR3 spans 15 residues. CDR1 is SGHTA, CDR2 FQGNSA, per germline. V lost 2 bases and J lost 9, with 14 bases in between. CDR3 amino acids: CASSLFLRKSSPLHF. The CDR3 coding sequence is TGTGCCAGCAGCTTATTCCTGAGGAAGAGTTCACCCCTCCACTTT.

V is TRBV6-5 and J is TRBJ2-1; 9 nucleotides align to TRBD1. Germline loops: CDR1 MNHEY, CDR2 SVGAGI. Trimming removed 4 bases from V and 4 bases from J; junction bases left unmatched: 2. This CDR3 comprises 14 residues. CDR3 protein: CASSSGQGYNEQFF. CDR3 DNA sequence: TGTGCCAGCAGTTCGGGACAGGGATACAATGAGCAGTTCTTC.

This clonotype has more than one count but fewer than ten. The rearrangement joins TRBV20-1 to TRBJ2-7; D perhaps matches TRBD1 (5 bases). This CDR3 is built from 15 residues. Trimming left V 5 bases short and J 0 bases short, with 17 bases between. Germline V gene sequence: CDR1 DFQATT, CDR2 SNEGSKA (reference sequence). This CDR3 is CSARPLGAASYEQYF. The CDR3 coding sequence is TGCAGTGCTCGCCCCTTAGGGGCCGCCTCCTACGAGCAGTACTTC.

This chain links TRBV6-5 with TRBJ2-2; D ambiguous. CDR3 length equals 12 residues. Trimming left V 7 bases short and J 3 bases short, with 6 bases between. CDR1 and CDR2 from the germline V gene are MNHEY and SVGAGI. CDR3 nucleotides: TGTGCCAGCATCCTGTACACCGGGGAGCTGTTTTTT. As protein: CASILYTGELFF.

The chain combines TRBV6-2 or TRBV6-3 with TRBJ2-5; the D is unclear. The end of the DNA fits TRBJ2-7 better, so the J call may be wrong. This CDR3 spans 14 amino acids. The germline V gene encodes CDR1 MNHEY and CDR2 SVGEGT. CDR3 in DNA: TGTGCCAGCAGTTACGAACCGGACGGGTACGAGCAGTACTTC. It translates to CASSYEPDGYEQYF.